The TCR beta chain under discussion was sequenced for a study of blood T cell repertoires in COVID-19. Across the study: Acute and convalescent COVID-19 specimens originated in the United States, Italy and Spain.

Under the authors' procedure: Counts of nucleated cells, estimated from reference gene primer amplification, were obtained. Measured with immunoSEQ multiplex PCR; TCRdb has only the in-frame clones, and not every one. For V, J and clone size, that table is used; D and trimming come from the DNA. The sample records about 61,000 clones, roughly 89% being singletons. The length of the CDR3 is 19 residues. Sequenced input: peripheral blood. This TCR derives from a human donor in a cohort sampled during active COVID-19. The chain combines TRBV12-2 with TRBJ2-3; TRBD2, the table's D call, was not compared with the DNA. TRBV12-2 is a known pseudogene. The CDR3 here is CASRLAETSGSVVTDTQYF. Written as DNA, the CDR3 is TGTGCAAGTCGCTTAGCGGAGACTAGCGGGAGTGTCGTCACAGATACGCAGTATTTT.